The count of the clone carrying this TCR beta chain is one. Antigen unknown. This entry is derived from a study of cytomegalovirus exposure and HLA in healthy donors. Regarding the study as a whole: Follow-up analysis seemed to connect common viral pathogens with several of the most significant clusters identified.

Use of 60 Vbeta and 13 Jbeta primers characterized the PCR. Assay: immunoSEQ multiplex PCR; the TCRdb copy retains only in-frame clones and omits some. Of 110,000 to 150,000 clones in the sample, 60% to 85% were seen once. With V trimmed by 5 bases and J by 7 bases, 8 bases remained unmatched. Germline V gene lookup returns CDR1 GTSNPN and CDR2 SVGIG (reference sequence). The CDR3 is made up of 13 amino acids. The chain couples TRBV30 to TRBJ1-3, with 7 bases that match TRBD1. The specimen sequenced was PBMCs. This clonotype originated in a man aged 25 to 40 in good health and CMV-seronegative. In nucleotides, the CDR3 is TGTGCCTGGCAAACAGGGGTGGGGAACACCATATATTTT. It specifies CAWQTGVGNTIYF.